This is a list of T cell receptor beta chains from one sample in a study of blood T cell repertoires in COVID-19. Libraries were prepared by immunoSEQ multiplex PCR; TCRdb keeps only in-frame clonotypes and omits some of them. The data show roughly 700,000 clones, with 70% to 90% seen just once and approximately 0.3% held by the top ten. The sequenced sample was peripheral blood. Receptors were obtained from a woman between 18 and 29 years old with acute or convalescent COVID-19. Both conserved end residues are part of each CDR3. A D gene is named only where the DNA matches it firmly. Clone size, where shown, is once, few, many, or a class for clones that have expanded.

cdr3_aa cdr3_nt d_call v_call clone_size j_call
CATSDSAAGAGANVLTF TGTGCCACCAGTGACTCTGCCGCCGGGGCTGGGGCCAACGTCCTGACTTTC - TRBV24-1 - TRBJ2-6
CASSGTSGGAWNEQFF TGTGCCAGCAGCGGGACTAGCGGGGGGGCGTGGAATGAGCAGTTCTTC TRBD2 TRBV11-2 - TRBJ2-1
CASSVEQGPFKQYF TGTGCCAGCAGCGTAGAACAGGGCCCCTTCAAGCAGTACTTC - TRBV9 - TRBJ2-7
CASSLRGLTNSPLHF TGTGCCAGCAGCTTAAGGGGACTGACTAATTCACCCCTCCACTTT - TRBV7-2 - TRBJ1-6
CSAGTGTSNQPQHF TGCAGCGCTGGGACAGGAACCAGCAATCAGCCCCAGCATTTT TRBD1 TRBV29-1 - TRBJ1-5
CATRDGLRSTDTQYF TGTGCCACTAGGGATGGACTACGCAGCACAGATACGCAGTATTTT - TRBV24-1 - TRBJ2-3
CASSSWTGSEAFF TGTGCCAGCAGCTCTTGGACAGGGTCTGAAGCTTTCTTT TRBD1 TRBV7-3 - TRBJ1-1
CASSLIAASSYEQYF TGTGCCAGCAGTTTAATCGCGGCTAGCTCCTACGAGCAGTACTTC - TRBV27 - TRBJ2-7
CASSPAPTGPPEDGYTF TGTGCCAGCAGCCCCGCTCCGACAGGACCTCCAGAGGATGGCTACACCTTC - TRBV9 - TRBJ1-2
CASSINRGAVQFF TGTGCCAGTAGTATAAACAGGGGGGCTGTGCAGTTCTTC TRBD1 TRBV19 - TRBJ2-1
CASSIASGGSYEQYF TGTGCCAGTAGTATAGCGTCAGGGGGGTCGTACGAGCAGTACTTC - TRBV19 - TRBJ2-7
CASSDPAGGPVLTGELFF TGTGCCAGCAGTGACCCAGCGGGGGGGCCAGTATTAACCGGGGAGCTGTTTTTT TRBD2 TRBV2 - TRBJ2-2
CASSPSGGSGGMTDTQYF TGTGCCAGCAGCCCGTCCGGGGGTAGCGGGGGCATGACAGATACGCAGTATTTT TRBD2 TRBV7-3 - TRBJ2-3
CASSQRGSAANYGYTF TGTGCCAGCAGCCAGAGGGGGTCGGCTGCTAACTATGGCTACACCTTC - TRBV25-1 once TRBJ1-2
CASSRELQGLQETQYF TGCGCCAGCAGCAGAGAGCTACAGGGACTACAAGAGACCCAGTACTTC - TRBV5-1 - TRBJ2-5
CASSRSGTASYEQYF TGTGCCAGCAGTCGCTCCGGGACAGCCTCCTACGAGCAGTACTTC TRBD1 TRBV28 - TRBJ2-7
CASSRLQGPYEQYF TGTGCCAGCAGCCGCTTACAGGGACCCTACGAGCAGTACTTC - TRBV3-1/TRBV3-2 - TRBJ2-7
CASSQEGQGYHEQFF TGCGCCAGCAGCCAAGAGGGACAGGGGTACCATGAGCAGTTCTTC TRBD1 TRBV4-3 - TRBJ2-1
CASTPREGGDQPQHF TGTGCCAGCACCCCGCGAGAGGGGGGGGATCAGCCCCAGCATTTT - TRBV7-8 - TRBJ1-5
CASSPYQGAQEQYF TGTGCCAGCAGCCCTTACCAGGGGGCGCAAGAGCAGTACTTC TRBD1 TRBV3-1/TRBV3-2 - TRBJ2-7
CASSSSGYGYTF TGTGCCAGCAGCTCGAGTGGCTATGGCTACACCTTC - TRBV11-2 - TRBJ1-2
CASSRTGDVNSPLHF TGCGCCAGCAGCCGGACAGGGGATGTTAATTCACCCCTCCACTTT TRBD1 TRBV4-3 - TRBJ1-6
CASSQGVGQGLGEQYF TGCGCCAGCAGCCAAGGTGTCGGACAGGGACTCGGTGAGCAGTACTTC TRBD1 TRBV4-3 - TRBJ2-7
CASSQPGLADSYNEQFF TGTGCCAGCAGCCAACCGGGACTAGCGGACTCCTACAATGAGCAGTTCTTC TRBD2 TRBV14 - TRBJ2-1
CASGDRTNYGYTF TGTGCCAGCGGCGACAGGACTAACTATGGCTACACCTTC - TRBV9 - TRBJ1-2
CASGLGQGGTEAFF TGTGCTAGTGGACTCGGACAGGGGGGGACTGAAGCTTTCTTT TRBD1 TRBV12-5 few TRBJ1-1
CASSFQSGDFGNEQFF TGTGCCAGCAGCTTTCAATCGGGGGATTTCGGAAATGAGCAGTTCTTC - TRBV5-4 - TRBJ2-1
CASSQDEEGGTYNEQFF TGTGCCAGCAGCCAAGATGAAGAGGGCGGAACCTACAATGAGCAGTTCTTC - TRBV4-2 - TRBJ2-1
CAWTSGRVFEKLFF TGTGCCTGGACCTCTGGCAGGGTATTCGAAAAACTGTTTTTT - TRBV30 - TRBJ1-4
CATRDSNEKLFF TGTGCCACCAGGGACAGTAATGAAAAACTGTTTTTT - TRBV24-1 - TRBJ1-4
CASSSGTVGNEKLFF TGTGCCAGCAGCTCCGGGACAGTGGGTAATGAAAAACTGTTTTTT TRBD1 TRBV7-2 - TRBJ1-4
CASSPGGETQYF TGTGCCAGCAGCCCAGGGGGAGAGACCCAGTACTTC TRBD1 TRBV12-3/TRBV12-4 - TRBJ2-5
CASSNPTGDTQYF TGTGCCAGCAGCAACCCCACCGGTGATACGCAGTATTTT - TRBV9 - TRBJ2-3
CASSQTGTLVGLFF TGTGCCAGCAGCCAGACCGGGACATTAGTCGGACTGTTTTTT - TRBV5-5 - TRBJ1-4
CASINRRRSEGEAFF TGTGCCAGTATTAATAGGAGACGATCCGAGGGTGAAGCTTTCTTT - TRBV19 - TRBJ1-1
CASSQPGQGYEQYF TGTGCCAGTAGCCAACCGGGACAGGGCTACGAGCAGTACTTC TRBD1 TRBV19 - TRBJ2-7
CASSLRFSGYNSPLHF TGTGCCAGCAGCTTAAGGTTCAGCGGCTACAATTCACCCCTCCACTTT - TRBV7-2 - TRBJ1-6
CATSDGGQGRQETQYF TGTGCCACCAGTGATGGCGGACAGGGTCGCCAAGAGACCCAGTACTTC TRBD1 TRBV24-1 - TRBJ2-5
CAWTGTGLTGNTIYF TGTGCCTGGACCGGGACAGGGCTAACTGGAAACACCATATATTTT TRBD1 TRBV30 - TRBJ1-3
CASTREGQGEKLFF TGTGCCAGCACCAGGGAGGGACAAGGCGAAAAACTGTTTTTT - TRBV11-2 - TRBJ1-4
CASSVAGTEFYEQYF TGTGCCAGTAGTGTTGCCGGGACTGAATTTTACGAGCAGTACTTC - TRBV19 - TRBJ2-7
CASATGGPNTEAFF TGTGCCAGCGCTACAGGGGGCCCGAACACTGAAGCTTTCTTT TRBD1 TRBV13 - TRBJ1-1
CASSFSGGSADTQYF TGCGCCAGCAGCTTCAGTGGGGGCTCAGCAGATACGCAGTATTTT - TRBV5-1 - TRBJ2-3
CATTQPRPLFTDTQYF TGTGCCACCACCCAACCTAGGCCCCTTTTTACAGATACGCAGTATTTT - TRBV15 - TRBJ2-3
CAWSRDRAGNTIYF TGTGCCTGGAGTAGGGACAGGGCTGGAAACACCATATATTTT TRBD1 TRBV30 - TRBJ1-3
CASSYGTVPYEQYF TGTGCCAGCAGCTACGGGACTGTTCCCTACGAGCAGTACTTC - TRBV5-6 - TRBJ2-7
CATRARVQETQYF TGTGCCACCCGAGCTCGAGTACAAGAGACCCAGTACTTC - TRBV19 - TRBJ2-5
CATSDSRNYGYTF TGTGCCACCAGTGATTCACGGAACTATGGCTACACCTTC - TRBV24-1 - TRBJ1-2
CASSSLLAGGYF TGTGCCAGCAGCTCCCTACTGGCGGGGGGGTATTTT TRBD2 TRBV11-2 - TRBJ2-3
CASSLEYSPGNTIYF TGCGCCAGCAGCTTGGAATACTCCCCTGGAAACACCATATATTTT - TRBV5-1 - TRBJ1-3
CASSPGTGASLYTF TGTGCCAGCAGCCCCGGGACAGGGGCGTCATTATACACCTTC TRBD1 TRBV6-4 - TRBJ1-2